The 21 T cell receptor beta chains reported below all come from one sample, sequenced in a study of tumor and adjacent non-tumor tissue in lung cancer. The template was RNA from unsorted bulk tissue. A modified ARM-PCR protocol with three rounds of nested PCR amplified TCRbeta. One entry per CDR3 protein results from TCRdb running MiXCR on the multiplex PCR reads. The sample includes 70,000 to 90,000 distinct CDR3 sequences, 75% to 90% seen only once; the top ten take about 14%. The sequencing sample was made of lung tumor tissue. These receptors all come from a woman aged 50 to 60 with non-small cell lung cancer.

About this clonotype itself: A read error may account for a junction end that differs from germline. The chain has TRBV7-9 and TRBJ2-2; 7 nucleotides agree with TRBD2. CDR1 SEHNR and CDR2 FQNEAQ come from the germline V gene (reference sequence). This CDR3 region has 16 residues. In DNA, the CDR3 is TGCGCCAGCAGCATCGCGGGACTAAAGGTGACCGGGGAGCTGTTTTTT. Amino acid sequence: CASSIAGLKVTGELFF.

This clonotype was found once. Since a much larger clone is just one base distant, this may be a read error. Here the CDR3 reads CAGRNIGSDEQYF. DNA for the CDR3: TGTGCCGGCAGAAATATCGGGAGTGACGAGCAGTACTTC. The V gene is TRBV6-5, the J gene TRBJ2-7, with D possibly TRBD2 on 6 matching bases. The CDR3 sequence is 13 residues long. The V gene's germline CDR1 is MNHEY and CDR2 SVGAGI.

This clonotype was detected only once. A read error may account for a junction end that differs from germline. The gene calls are TRBV11-2 and TRBJ2-5; 7 positions match TRBD1. The CDR3 sequence is 12 residues long. Germline CDR1 and CDR2: SGHAT and FQNNGV. This CDR3 is CVCSLTGETHYF. The CDR3 DNA is TGTGTCTGCAGCCTTACAGGGGAGACCCACTACTTC.

The rearrangement links TRBV6-1 to TRBJ1-5; D gene uncertain. The CDR3 is 15 amino acids. The V end lost 7 bases, the J end lost 0 bases, and 13 bases lay between the germline ends. Germline lookup yields CDR1 MNHNS and CDR2 SASEGT. CDR3 protein: CASTGTSCSNQPQHF. CDR3 coding DNA: TGTGCCAGCACTGGTACCTCATGTAGCAATCAGCCCCAGCATTTT.

The chain recombines TRBV20-1 with TRBJ2-1; TRBD2 is a possible D gene (5 bases). In germline, CDR1 is DFQATT, CDR2 SNEGSKA (reference sequence). The CDR3 has 14 amino acids. V lost 6 bases and J lost 6, with 18 bases in between. The CDR3 nucleotides are TGCAGTGCCCACACTAGGAACGCCTGCAATGAGCAGTTCTTC. Protein product: CSAHTRNACNEQFF.

Comments on this clonotype: Sequence at one end of the junction differs from germline and may be a read error. The CDR3 nucleotides read TGTGCCAGCAGCCCAACTGGGAGAGAGATCCAGTACTTC. Residues: CASSPTGREIQYF. V gene TRBV6-5 combines with J gene TRBJ2-5, with D maybe TRBD2 (5 bases). Germline-derived CDR1 and CDR2 are MNHEY and SVGAGI. CDR3 size: 13 residues.

CDR3 sequence (DNA): TGCAGTGCTAGAGGCCGGTCTAGAGGCGTTAGCACAGATACGCAGTATTTT. Protein: CSARGRSRGVSTDTQYF. The chain is built from TRBV20-1 and TRBJ2-3; D gene unclear. CDR1 and CDR2 from the germline V gene are DFQATT and SNEGSKA (reference sequence). This CDR3 is 17 amino acids long. Trimming left V 1 base short and J 0 bases short, with 17 bases between.

The sample holds many counts of this clonotype. The chain recombines TRBV12-3 or TRBV12-4 with TRBJ2-1; D ambiguous. Trimming took 3 bases from V and 0 from J, leaving 3 bases between them. The CDR3 has 13 residues. Written as DNA, the CDR3 is TGTGCCAGCAGTTTTAGCTCCTACAATGAGCAGTTCTTC. Translated: CASSFSSYNEQFF.

In regard to this clonotype: Relative to the germline gene, one junction end is altered; a read error may explain this. V usage is TRBV20-1 and J usage is TRBJ2-7, with 7 bases aligning to TRBD1. The CDR3 is 14 amino acids. Germline assignment: CDR1 DFQATT and CDR2 SNEGSKA (reference sequence). The CDR3 here is CNASSRGRANVQYF. The CDR3 region has the DNA TGCAATGCTAGTTCCAGGGGGAGAGCCAACGTGCAGTACTTC.

As regards this clonotype: At one boundary the junction diverges from the germline segment, which might be a read error. CDR3 nucleotide sequence: TGCAGTACTGGAGGGACCGAAACGGCCTACAACGAGCAGTTCTTC. Its translation: CSTGGTETAYNEQFF. The chain joins TRBV20-1 to TRBJ2-1; possible D gene TRBD2, 6 bases. The CDR3 sequence is 15 residues long. Germline CDR1 and CDR2: DFQATT and SNEGSKA (reference sequence).

This clonotype occurred once. This chain connects TRBV29-1 to TRBJ1-1; weak D call: TRBD1 (5 bases). This CDR3 region has 13 residues. The V end lost 5 bases, the J end lost 5 bases, and 15 bases lay between the germline ends. Germline assignment: CDR1 SQVTM and CDR2 ANQGSEA. The CDR3 DNA reads TGCAGCGTTAGACAGATTTTTTCGACTGAAGCTTTCTTT. As protein: CSVRQIFSTEAFF.

This chain uses TRBV12-3 or TRBV12-4 with TRBJ1-3; D gene ambiguous. The CDR3 has 13 amino acids. The V end lost 10 bases, the J end lost 14 bases, and 24 bases lay between the germline ends. The CDR3 region is CAIQRTSGNTVYF. CDR3 sequence (DNA): TGTGCCATTCAAAGGACGTCTGGAAACACAGTATATTTT.

As regards this clonotype: One junction end does not reproduce the germline sequence, and a read error may be involved. The J gene is TRBJ2-1, the V gene TRBV6-2 or TRBV6-3; D remains ambiguous. The CDR3 consists of 15 residues. Germline V gene lookup returns CDR1 MNHEY and CDR2 SVGEGT. This CDR3 is CASGQSPDPYNEQFF. The CDR3 DNA reads as TGTGCCAGCGGTCAGAGCCCCGACCCATACAATGAACAGTTCTTC.

The chain is built from TRBV11-2 and TRBJ2-1, with no clear D. Germline V gives CDR1 SGHAT, CDR2 FQNNGV. The length of the CDR3 is 13 residues. The germline V and J ends were trimmed by 1 base and 9 bases, with 10 bases remaining between them. The CDR3 loop reads CASSLGRLPEQFF. The CDR3 bases are TGTGCCAGCAGCTTAGGAAGGCTACCTGAGCAGTTCTTC.

With respect to this clonotype: One junction end does not reproduce the germline sequence, and a read error may be involved. V is TRBV28 and J is TRBJ2-2, with no clear D. Germline CDR1 and CDR2: MDHEN and SYDVKM. The CDR3 is 13 residues long. Here the CDR3 reads CTSNQGNTRELFF. The CDR3 nucleotides read TGTACCAGCAACCAAGGGAACACCCGGGAGCTGTTTTTT.

With regard to this clonotype: One end of the junction varies from germline; a read error may be responsible. This chain joins TRBV4-1 and TRBJ2-1; D unresolved. Germline values: CDR1 MGHRA, CDR2 YSYEKL. This CDR3 is 12 amino acids long. CDR3 DNA sequence: TGCGCCAGCAGCCAAACCATCAATGAGCAGTTGTTT. This encodes CASSQTINEQLF.

Comments on this clonotype: At one end the junction does not follow the germline gene, possibly because of a read error. CDR3 DNA sequence: TGTACCAGCGCCTCCGGACTAGCGGACTCCTACGAGCAGCACTTC. Translated, it gives CTSASGLADSYEQHF. The chain is built from TRBV4-2 and TRBJ2-7; 10 bases match TRBD2. The germline V gene encodes CDR1 LGHNA and CDR2 YNFKEQ. The CDR3 is 15 residues long.

The chain links TRBV4-3 to TRBJ2-1; the D is unclear. This CDR3 is built from 13 residues. Trimming stripped 4 bases from V and 12 bases from J, with 16 bases between. From germline, CDR1 is LGHNA and CDR2 YSLEER. The CDR3, as DNA: TGCGCCAGCAGCCGAGATAAGGATCTTGGGCAGTTCTTC. It is translated as CASSRDKDLGQFF.

The V and J genes are TRBV7-3 and TRBJ2-2, with 7 positions matching TRBD1. The CDR3 is 13 residues long. Germline loops: CDR1 SGHTA, CDR2 FQGTGA. V dropped 6 bases and J dropped 6; count of bases not matched to a gene: 4. The CDR3 DNA reads TGTGCCAGCAGTAAGCAGGGGGCCGGGGAGCTGTTTTTT. Translated: CASSKQGAGELFF.

For this clonotype: As the CDR3 is not closed by the conserved phenylalanine or tryptophan, this likely results from a read error. The chain carries TRBV6-5 and TRBJ1-6; 7 nucleotides line up with TRBD1. With V trimmed by 10 bases and J by 7 bases, 10 bases remained unmatched. The CDR3 sequence is 14 residues long. CDR1 MNHEY and CDR2 SVGAGI come from the germline V gene. This CDR3 reads CATRWGTDNSPLHL. CDR3 in DNA: TGTGCCACCCGGTGGGGGACAGACAATTCACCCCTCCACCTT.

Turning to this clonotype: At one of its ends the junction is not consistent with the germline gene, which may arise from a read error. The chain uses TRBV4-1 and TRBJ2-5; possible D gene TRBD2, 7 bases. CDR1 MGHRA and CDR2 YSYEKL come from the germline V gene. The CDR3 totals 17 residues. The CDR3, as DNA: TGCGCCAGTAGCCAGTGTGGCAGGGGAGGGGAAAGAGAGACCCAGTACTTC. It codes for CASSQCGRGGERETQYF.